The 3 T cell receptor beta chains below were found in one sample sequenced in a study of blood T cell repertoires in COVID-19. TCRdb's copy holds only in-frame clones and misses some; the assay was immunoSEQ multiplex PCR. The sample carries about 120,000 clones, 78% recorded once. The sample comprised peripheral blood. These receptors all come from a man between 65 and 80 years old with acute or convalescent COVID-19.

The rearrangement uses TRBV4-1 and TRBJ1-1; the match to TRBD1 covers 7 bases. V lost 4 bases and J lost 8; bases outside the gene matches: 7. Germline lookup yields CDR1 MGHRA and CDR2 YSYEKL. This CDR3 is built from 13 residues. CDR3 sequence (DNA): TGCGCCAGCAGCCTCCAGACAGGGCGGGAAGCTTTCTTT. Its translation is CASSLQTGREAFF.

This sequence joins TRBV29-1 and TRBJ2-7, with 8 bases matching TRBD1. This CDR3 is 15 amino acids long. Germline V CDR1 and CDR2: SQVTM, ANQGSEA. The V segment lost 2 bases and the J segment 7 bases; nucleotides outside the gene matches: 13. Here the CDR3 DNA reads TGCAGCGTTGAACCCTCGGGACAGGCGTCCGAAGAGCAGTACTTC. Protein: CSVEPSGQASEEQYF.

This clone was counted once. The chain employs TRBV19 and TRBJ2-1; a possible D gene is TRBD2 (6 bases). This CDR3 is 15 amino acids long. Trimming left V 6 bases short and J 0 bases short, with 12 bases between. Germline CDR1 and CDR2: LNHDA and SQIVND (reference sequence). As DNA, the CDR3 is TGTGCCAGTAGCTCTGGGGGGAGCTCCTACAATGAGCAGTTCTTC. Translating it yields CASSSGGSSYNEQFF.